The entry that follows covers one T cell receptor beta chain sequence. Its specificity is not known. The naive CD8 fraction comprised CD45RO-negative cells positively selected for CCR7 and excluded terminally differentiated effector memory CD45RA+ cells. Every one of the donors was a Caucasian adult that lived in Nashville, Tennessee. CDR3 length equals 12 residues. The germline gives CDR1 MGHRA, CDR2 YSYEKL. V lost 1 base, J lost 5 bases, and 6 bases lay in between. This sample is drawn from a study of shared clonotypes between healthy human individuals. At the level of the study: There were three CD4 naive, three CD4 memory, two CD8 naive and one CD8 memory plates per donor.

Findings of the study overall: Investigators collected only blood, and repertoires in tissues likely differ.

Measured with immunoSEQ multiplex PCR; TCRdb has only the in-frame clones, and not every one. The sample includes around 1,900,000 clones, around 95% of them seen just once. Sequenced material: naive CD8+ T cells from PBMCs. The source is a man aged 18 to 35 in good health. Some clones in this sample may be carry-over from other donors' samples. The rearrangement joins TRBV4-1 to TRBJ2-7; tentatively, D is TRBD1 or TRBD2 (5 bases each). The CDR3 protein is CASSQGDHEQYF. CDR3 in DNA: TGCGCCAGCAGCCAAGGGGACCACGAGCAGTACTTC.